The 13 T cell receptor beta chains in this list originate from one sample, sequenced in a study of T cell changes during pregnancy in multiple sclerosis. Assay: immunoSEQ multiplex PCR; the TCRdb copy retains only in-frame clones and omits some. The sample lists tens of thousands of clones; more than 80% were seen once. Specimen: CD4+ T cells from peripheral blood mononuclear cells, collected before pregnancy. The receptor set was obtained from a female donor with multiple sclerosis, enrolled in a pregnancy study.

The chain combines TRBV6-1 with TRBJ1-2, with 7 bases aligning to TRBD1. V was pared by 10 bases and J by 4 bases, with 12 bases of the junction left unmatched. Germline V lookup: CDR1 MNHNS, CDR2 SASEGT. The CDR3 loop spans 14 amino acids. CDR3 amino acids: CAIQSLQGPYGYTF. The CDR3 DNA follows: TGTGCCATCCAGTCCCTACAGGGGCCCTATGGCTACACCTTC.

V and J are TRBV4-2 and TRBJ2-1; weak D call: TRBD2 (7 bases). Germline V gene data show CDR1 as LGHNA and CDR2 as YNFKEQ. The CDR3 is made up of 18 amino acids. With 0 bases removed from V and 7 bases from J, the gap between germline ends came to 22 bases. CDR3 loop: CASSQESGLRGGLNEQFF. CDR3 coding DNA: TGTGCCAGCAGCCAAGAAAGTGGCTTGAGGGGGGGCCTGAATGAGCAGTTCTTC.

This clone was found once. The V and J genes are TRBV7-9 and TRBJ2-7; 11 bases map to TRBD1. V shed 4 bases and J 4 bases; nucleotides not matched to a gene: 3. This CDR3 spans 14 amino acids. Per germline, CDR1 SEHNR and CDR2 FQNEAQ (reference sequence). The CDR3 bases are TGTGCCAGCAGCTCTGGACAGGGGGCATACGAGCAGTACTTC. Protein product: CASSSGQGAYEQYF.

This chain's CDR3 is CAISTGTNEKLFF. CDR3 DNA sequence: TGTGCCATCTCTACAGGGACTAATGAAAAACTGTTTTTT. The rearrangement joins TRBV7-9 to TRBJ1-4; D perhaps matches TRBD1 (6 bases). Germline lookup yields CDR1 SEHNR and CDR2 FQNEAQ (reference sequence). V lost 10 bases to trimming and J lost 2 bases, with 11 bases between them. This CDR3 has 13 amino acids.

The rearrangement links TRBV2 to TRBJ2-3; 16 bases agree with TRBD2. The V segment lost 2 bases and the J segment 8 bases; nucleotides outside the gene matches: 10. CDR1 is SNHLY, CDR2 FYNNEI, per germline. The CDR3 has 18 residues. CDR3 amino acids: CASSEIPGTSGGAGTQYF. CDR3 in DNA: TGTGCCAGCAGTGAAATCCCCGGGACTAGCGGGGGGGCCGGTACGCAGTATTTT.

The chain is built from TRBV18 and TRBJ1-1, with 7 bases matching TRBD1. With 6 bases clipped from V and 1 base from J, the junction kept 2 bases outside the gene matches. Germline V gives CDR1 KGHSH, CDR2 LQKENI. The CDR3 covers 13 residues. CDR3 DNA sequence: TGTGCCAGCTCGAACAGGGGGAACACTGAAGCTTTCTTT. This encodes CASSNRGNTEAFF.

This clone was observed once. CDR3 protein: CASSLPGTSGSRTGELFF. The CDR3 bases are TGCGCCAGCAGCCTCCCAGGGACTAGCGGGAGCAGAACCGGGGAGCTGTTTTTT. V usage is TRBV4-1 and J usage is TRBJ2-2; 14 nucleotides agree with TRBD2. The germline CDR1 and CDR2 sequences are MGHRA and YSYEKL. This CDR3 comprises 18 residues. The V and J ends lost 4 bases and 5 bases, in that order; junction bases with no gene match: 9.

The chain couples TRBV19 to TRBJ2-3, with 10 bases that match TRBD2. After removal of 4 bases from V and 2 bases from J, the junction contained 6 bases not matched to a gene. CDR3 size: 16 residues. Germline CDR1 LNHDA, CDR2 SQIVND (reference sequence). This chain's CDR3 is CASSSTSGVTTDTQYF. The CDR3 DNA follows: TGTGCCAGTAGTAGCACTAGCGGGGTAACCACAGATACGCAGTATTTT.

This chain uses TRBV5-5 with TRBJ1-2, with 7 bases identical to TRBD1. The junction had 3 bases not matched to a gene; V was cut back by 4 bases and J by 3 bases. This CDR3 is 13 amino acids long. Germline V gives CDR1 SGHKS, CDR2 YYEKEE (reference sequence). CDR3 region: CASSPGQHYGYTF. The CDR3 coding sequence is TGTGCCAGCAGCCCGGGACAGCACTATGGCTACACCTTC.

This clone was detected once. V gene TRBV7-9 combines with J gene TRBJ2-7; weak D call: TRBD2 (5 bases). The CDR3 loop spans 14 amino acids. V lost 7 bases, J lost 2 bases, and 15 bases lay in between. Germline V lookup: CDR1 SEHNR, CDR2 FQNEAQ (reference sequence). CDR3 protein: CASTANGNPYEQYF. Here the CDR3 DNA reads TGTGCCAGCACCGCCAACGGGAACCCCTACGAGCAGTACTTC.

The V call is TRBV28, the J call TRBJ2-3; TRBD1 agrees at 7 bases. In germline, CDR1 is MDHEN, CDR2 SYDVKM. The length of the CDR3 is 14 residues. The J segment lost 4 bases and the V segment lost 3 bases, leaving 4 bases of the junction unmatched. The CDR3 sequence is CASSLGQGADTQYF. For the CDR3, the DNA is TGTGCCAGCAGTTTGGGGCAGGGGGCAGATACGCAGTATTTT.

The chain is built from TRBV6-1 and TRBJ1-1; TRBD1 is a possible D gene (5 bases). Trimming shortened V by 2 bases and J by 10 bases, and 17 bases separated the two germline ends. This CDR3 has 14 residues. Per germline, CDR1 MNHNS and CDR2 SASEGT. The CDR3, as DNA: TGTGCCAGCAGTGAACGATCCACAGGTTTCGGAGCTTTCTTT. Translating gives CASSERSTGFGAFF.

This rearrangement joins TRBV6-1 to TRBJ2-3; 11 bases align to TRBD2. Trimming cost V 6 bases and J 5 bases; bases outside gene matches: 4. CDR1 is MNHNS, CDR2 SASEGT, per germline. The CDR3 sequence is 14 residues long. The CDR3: CASSYGTSGDTQYF. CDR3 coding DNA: TGTGCCAGCAGCTATGGGACTAGCGGAGATACGCAGTATTTT.